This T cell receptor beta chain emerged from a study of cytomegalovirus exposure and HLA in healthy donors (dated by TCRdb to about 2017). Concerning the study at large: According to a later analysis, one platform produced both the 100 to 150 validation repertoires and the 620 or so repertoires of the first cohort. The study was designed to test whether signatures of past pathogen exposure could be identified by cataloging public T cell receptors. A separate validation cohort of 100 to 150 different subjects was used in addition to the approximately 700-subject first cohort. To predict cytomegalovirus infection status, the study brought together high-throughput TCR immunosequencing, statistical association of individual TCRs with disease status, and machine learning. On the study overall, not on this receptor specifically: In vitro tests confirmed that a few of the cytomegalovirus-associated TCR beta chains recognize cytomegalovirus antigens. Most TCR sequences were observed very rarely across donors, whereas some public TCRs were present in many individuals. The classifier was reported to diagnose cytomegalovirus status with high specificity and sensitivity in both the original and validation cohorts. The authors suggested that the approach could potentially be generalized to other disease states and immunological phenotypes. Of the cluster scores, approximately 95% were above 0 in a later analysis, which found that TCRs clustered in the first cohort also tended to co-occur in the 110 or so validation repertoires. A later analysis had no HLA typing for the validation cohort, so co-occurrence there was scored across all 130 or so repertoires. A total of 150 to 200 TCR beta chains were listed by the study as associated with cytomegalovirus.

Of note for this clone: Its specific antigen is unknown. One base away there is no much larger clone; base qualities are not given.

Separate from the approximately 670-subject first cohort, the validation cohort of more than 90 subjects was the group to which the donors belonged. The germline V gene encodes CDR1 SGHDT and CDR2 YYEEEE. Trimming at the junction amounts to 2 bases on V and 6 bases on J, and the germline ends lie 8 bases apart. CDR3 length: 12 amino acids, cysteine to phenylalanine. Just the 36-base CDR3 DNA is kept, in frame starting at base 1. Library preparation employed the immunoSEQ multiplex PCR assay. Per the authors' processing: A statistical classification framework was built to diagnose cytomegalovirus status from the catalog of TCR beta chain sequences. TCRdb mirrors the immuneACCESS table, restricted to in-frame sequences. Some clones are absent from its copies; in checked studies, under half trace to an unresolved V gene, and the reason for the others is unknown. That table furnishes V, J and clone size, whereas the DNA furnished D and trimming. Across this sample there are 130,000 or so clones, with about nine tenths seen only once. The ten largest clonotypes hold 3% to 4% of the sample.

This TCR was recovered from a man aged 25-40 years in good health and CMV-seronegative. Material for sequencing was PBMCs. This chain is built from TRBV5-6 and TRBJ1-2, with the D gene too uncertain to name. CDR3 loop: CASSLRLHGYTF. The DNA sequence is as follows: TGTGCCAGCAGCTTAAGACTCCATGGCTACACCTTC.